This TCR beta chain derives from a study of blood T cell repertoires in COVID-19 (dated by TCRdb to 2018 to 2020). Notes on the research overall: The collaborator samples originated in the United States, Italy and Spain and spanned the acute and convalescent phases of COVID-19. Deeply sampled blood TCRbeta repertoires from subjects exposed to, actively infected with, or recovered from COVID-19 were included in the dataset. A de-identified subject ID, COVID-19 status, age in years and sex were almost always included in the sample metadata. Samples were obtained from the ongoing ImmuneRACE study (first 160 participants) and from roughly 1,300 subjects provided by 6 global collaborators. HLA class I and class II types, where available, came from metadata supplied by the sample provider rather than from assay-based typing. The repertoires were made available in a free public database intended to serve as a resource for research on the immune response to SARS-CoV-2. The prospective study material was composed of cDNA or gDNA derived from T cells, B-cell-depleted T cells, or PBMCs.

At one collaborating source in Seattle, patients were enrolled during active infection and were followed longitudinally through the course of disease. Collaborating institutions collected whole blood in K2EDTA tubes following their own protocols. Collaborator samples were shipped for TCRbeta analysis as frozen whole blood, isolated PBMCs, or DNA extracted from either sample type. TCRbeta CDR3 regions were amplified from genomic DNA using the immunoSEQ Assay, a bias-controlled multiplex PCR. In the source study's methods: Within the assay, amplification of reference gene primers was used to estimate how many nucleated cells each sample contained. Sequence reads were collapsed and filtered to measure the absolute abundance of every unique TCRbeta CDR3 rearrangement. For each sample, productive Simpson clonality was calculated as the square root of Simpson's diversity index over productive rearrangements. TCRdb took this table from immuneACCESS and kept in-frame rearrangements with V and J called. Such tables lack part of the clones; where checked against another copy, unresolved V genes explain under half of the gap, and the rest is unexplained. D and trimming were read from the DNA, whereas the V and J calls and clone size are those reported in that table. The sample table records approximately 400,000 clones; 88% of these occur just once. Over 9.5% of the sample goes to the ten largest clones.

General findings and caveats noted by the study authors: The amount of clinical and demographic metadata varied by source and participant and was provided uncurated.

To note about this clone: The target of this receptor is not known. Base qualities are missing; no much larger clone stands one base away.

The sequencing sample was made of peripheral blood. This clonotype was obtained from a woman aged 50 to 60 with COVID-19, enrolled during active disease.

At the DNA level, the sequence is TGTGCCAGCAGCCTCAATTTGGGACAGGGTTTTGACGAAAAACTGTTTTTT. The resulting protein is CASSLNLGQGFDEKLFF. Recombination connected TRBV7-9 to TRBJ1-4, and TRBD1 matches 9 of the central bases. The CDR3 runs 17 residues from the cysteine to the phenylalanine. The only DNA kept is the CDR3, 51 bases in frame from the first base. Clipping removes 5 bases from V and 8 bases from J, with 15 as the unmatched junction base count. Based on the germline V gene (reference sequence), the CDR1 and CDR2 sequences are SEHNR and FQNEAQ.